Presented here are 26 T cell receptor beta chains from one specimen sequenced in a study of shared clonotypes between healthy human individuals. Only in-frame clones appear in the TCRdb table, and some are missing; sequencing was by immunoSEQ multiplex PCR. In the table there are about 2.4 million clones, over 85% of which are singletons. The specimen sequenced was naive CD4+ T cells sorted from blood. Specified subset: CD45RA+ positively selected. Source of these receptors: a man between 18 and 29 years old in good health.

The J gene is TRBJ2-5, the V gene TRBV5-1, with 8 bases identical to TRBD1. The germline V gene has CDR1 SGHRS and CDR2 YFSETQ. J gave up 1 base and V 4 bases, and 9 bases lay outside the gene matches. This CDR3 comprises 16 residues. CDR3 nucleotides: TGCGCCAGCAGCCCTAGGACAGGGCCACTCCAAGAGACCCAGTACTTC. It encodes CASSPRTGPLQETQYF.

The chain couples TRBV6-6 to TRBJ2-6, with 9 nucleotides matching TRBD1. CDR3 size: 16 residues. V trimming: 9 bases; J trimming: 2 bases; junction bases outside the gene matches: 8. Per germline, CDR1 MNHNY and CDR2 SVGAGI (reference sequence). Written as DNA, the CDR3 is TGTGCCAGTTACCGGGACAGGGTAGCTGGGGCCAACGTCCTGACTTTC. This codes for CASYRDRVAGANVLTF.

The chain uses TRBV21-1 and TRBJ1-1. TRBV21-1 is deemed a pseudogene. CDR3 size: 14 residues. The CDR3 bases are TGTGCCAGCAGCCAAGAAGGAAGGAACACTGAAGCTTTCTTT. Its translation: CASSQEGRNTEAFF.

This rearrangement joins TRBV6-6 to TRBJ2-7, with a possible D match to TRBD2 (6 bases). This CDR3 contains 12 residues. The germline gives CDR1 MNHNY, CDR2 SVGAGI (reference sequence). Trimming removed 6 bases from V and 6 bases from J, with 12 bases in between. The CDR3 DNA follows: TGTGCCAGCAGATCACCCGGGGGCGAGCAGTACTTC. Residues: CASRSPGGEQYF.

The V call is TRBV7-2, the J call TRBJ2-7; tentative D call: TRBD2 (5 bases). This CDR3 is built from 13 residues. V lost 5 bases and J lost 5, with 13 bases in between. CDR1 and CDR2 from the germline V gene are SGHTA and FQGNSA. CDR3 sequence: CASSATSRNEQYF. The CDR3, as DNA: TGTGCCAGCAGCGCCACTAGTCGCAACGAGCAGTACTTC.

The J gene is TRBJ2-7, the V gene TRBV27, with D perhaps TRBD1 (5 bases). From germline, CDR1 is MNHEY and CDR2 SMNVEV (reference sequence). The ends were cut back, 5 bases at V and 4 bases at J, with 12 bases in the middle. The CDR3 spans 13 residues. CDR3: CASSVRGHYEQYF. Here the CDR3 DNA reads TGTGCCAGCAGTGTAAGGGGTCATTACGAGCAGTACTTC.

This clone has a handful of counts. This chain uses TRBV7-3 with TRBJ1-1, with D possibly matching TRBD1 (5 bases). V shed 5 bases and J shed 6 bases, with 13 bases lying between them. This CDR3 comprises 13 residues. CDR1 is SGHTA, CDR2 FQGTGA, per germline. In DNA, the CDR3 is TGTGCCAGCAGCCCAACCACGGGGGCTGAAGCTTTCTTT. This translates into CASSPTTGAEAFF.

This clone showed up just once. J is TRBJ1-6 and V is TRBV4-1; D uncertain. V was shortened by 0 bases and J by 9 bases, with 15 bases between the two germline ends. There are 16 residues in the CDR3. Germline assignment: CDR1 MGHRA and CDR2 YSYEKL. CDR3 protein: CASSQDRREFTSPLHF. CDR3 nucleotides: TGCGCCAGCAGCCAAGATCGAAGGGAGTTCACTTCACCCCTCCACTTT.

The chain uses TRBV7-2 and TRBJ2-7; D uncertain. The CDR3 runs 15 residues. V was shortened by 2 bases and J by 5 bases, with 16 bases between the two germline ends. Germline-derived CDR1 and CDR2 are SGHTA and FQGNSA. The CDR3 spells CASSLTSLLSHEQYF. In DNA form, the CDR3 reads TGTGCCAGCAGCTTAACCAGTTTACTAAGCCACGAGCAGTACTTC.

The chain has TRBV5-8 and TRBJ1-4; a possible D gene is TRBD1 (5 bases). Germline V gene lookup returns CDR1 SGHTS and CDR2 YDEGEE. This CDR3 has 13 residues. Trimming took off 5 bases at V and 8 bases at J, with 13 bases between the two ends. CDR3 DNA sequence: TGTGCCAGCAGTTATGGGACGGCCGAAAAACTGTTTTTT. It yields the protein CASSYGTAEKLFF.

The chain couples TRBV6-6 to TRBJ2-2; D not resolved. The ends were cut back, 7 bases at V and 2 bases at J, with 11 bases in the middle. The CDR3 extends over 14 amino acids. Germline V gene data show CDR1 as MNHNY and CDR2 as SVGAGI (reference sequence). CDR3 loop: CASISRANTGELFF. The CDR3 DNA reads TGTGCCAGCATTTCCCGAGCAAACACCGGGGAGCTGTTTTTT.

The V gene is TRBV7-6, the J gene TRBJ2-1; 12 bases match TRBD2. Trimming took 5 bases from V and 5 from J; bases not matched to a gene: 7. Germline V CDR1 and CDR2: SGHVS, FNYEAQ. The CDR3 length is 16 residues. CDR3 sequence reads: CASSTFRLAGDNEQFF. DNA of the CDR3: TGTGCCAGCAGCACCTTTCGACTAGCGGGAGACAATGAGCAGTTCTTC.

A word on this clone: Other DNA sequences in the same sample also yield this CDR3. For the CDR3, the DNA is TGTGCCAGTAGTATCGGACAGCTGAACACTGAAGCTTTCTTT. Amino acids: CASSIGQLNTEAFF. V usage is TRBV19 and J usage is TRBJ1-1; weak D call: TRBD1 (6 bases). CDR1 and CDR2 from the germline V gene are LNHDA and SQIVND (reference sequence). The length of the CDR3 is 14 residues. Trimming took off 3 bases at V and 0 bases at J, with 8 bases between the two ends.

This clone was counted only a few times. This sample includes further DNA sequences coding for the same CDR3. The chain uses TRBV27 and TRBJ1-6; D possibly corresponds to TRBD1 (6 bases). This CDR3 is 14 amino acids long. Trimming removed 5 bases at V and 9 bases at J, with 14 bases between. The V gene's germline CDR1 is MNHEY and CDR2 SMNVEV (reference sequence). This chain's CDR3 is CASSQGGIASPLHF. The DNA for the CDR3 is TGTGCCAGCAGTCAAGGGGGAATTGCTTCACCCCTCCACTTT.

The chain uses TRBV28 and TRBJ1-2, with D perhaps TRBD1 (5 bases). CDR3 length: 12 residues. Germline CDR1 MDHEN, CDR2 SYDVKM. V was cut by 6 bases and J by 8 bases, with 13 bases left in between. CDR3 in DNA: TGTGCCAGCAGAAACAGGAATTGGGGCTACACCTTC. Its protein product is CASRNRNWGYTF.

The genes are TRBV18 and TRBJ1-4, with D possibly being TRBD1 (6 bases). Deletions cut 0 bases from V and 8 bases from J, with 16 bases between. The V gene's germline CDR1 is KGHSH and CDR2 LQKENI. The CDR3 consists of 16 residues. CDR3 DNA sequence: TGTGCCAGCTCACCACCGAGAGGAGGGGGTGAGGAAAAACTGTTTTTT. Translated: CASSPPRGGGEEKLFF.

This chain connects TRBV4-1 to TRBJ2-6; D could derive from TRBD1 or TRBD2 (5 bases each). Germline values: CDR1 MGHRA, CDR2 YSYEKL. The V and J ends lost 1 base and 0 bases respectively, with 10 bases between them. The length of the CDR3 is 17 residues. CDR3 residues: CASSQAGRASGANVLTF. The CDR3 DNA sequence: TGCGCCAGCAGCCAAGCGGGGCGGGCCTCTGGGGCCAACGTCCTGACTTTC.

The CDR3 DNA reads TGTGCCAGCACCTCCGGGCTACAGATGGGCAATCAGCCCCAGCATTTT. This gives the protein CASTSGLQMGNQPQHF. V usage is TRBV28 and J usage is TRBJ1-5; D unclear. The CDR3 runs 16 residues. Trimming stripped 7 bases from V and 2 bases from J, with 18 bases between. Per the germline V gene, CDR1 is MDHEN and CDR2 is SYDVKM.

CDR3 sequence (DNA): TGTGCCAGCAGCCTTCTAGCGGGGGGCCAAGATACGCAGTATTTT. Protein sequence: CASSLLAGGQDTQYF. The J gene is TRBJ2-3, the V gene TRBV21-1; the tabulated D call, TRBD2, remains unverified against the DNA. TRBV21-1 is a pseudogene. CDR3 size: 15 residues.

This clone was picked up one time. The same CDR3 can be traced to other DNA sequences in this sample. The chain recombines TRBV5-1 with TRBJ1-6, with TRBD1 matching over 7 bases. CDR1 is SGHRS, CDR2 YFSETQ, per germline. Germline trimming cut 0 bases from V and 7 bases from J; bases unmatched to any gene: 4. This CDR3 is 15 amino acids long. The CDR3 loop reads CASSLGYRGNSPLHF. The CDR3 DNA sequence: TGCGCCAGCAGCTTGGGTTACAGGGGAAATTCACCCCTCCACTTT. Combining the CDR3 with reference TRBV5-1 and TRBJ1-6 gives the whole variable domain KAGVTQTPRYLIKTRGQQVTLSCSPISGHRSVSWYQQTPGQGLQFLFEYFSETQRNKGNFPGRFSGRQFSNSRSEMNVSTLELGDSALYLCASSLGYRGNSPLHFGNGTRLTVT.

The chain recombines TRBV18 with TRBJ1-1; 8 bases are a match to TRBD1. With 7 bases clipped from V and 4 bases from J, the junction kept 8 bases outside the gene matches. CDR3 length: 14 amino acids. CDR1 KGHSH and CDR2 LQKENI come from the germline V gene. CDR3 in amino acids: CASLDRRGLTEAFF. The DNA of the CDR3 is TGTGCCAGCTTAGACCGCAGGGGGCTCACTGAAGCTTTCTTT.

The chain recombines TRBV27 with TRBJ2-1; D is uncertain. V lost 4 bases, J lost 4 bases, and 8 bases lay in between. The germline V gene encodes CDR1 MNHEY and CDR2 SMNVEV (reference sequence). The CDR3 has 13 amino acids. The CDR3: CASSSTGYNEQFF. In DNA form, the CDR3 reads TGTGCCAGCAGTTCGACTGGGTACAATGAGCAGTTCTTC.

The genes are TRBV6-6 and TRBJ1-5; 7 bases are a match to TRBD1. V dropped 10 bases and J dropped 6; count of bases not matched to a gene: 12. This CDR3 spans 14 amino acids. Germline CDR1 is MNHNY and CDR2 is SVGAGI (reference sequence). Here the CDR3 reads CATDFTGVAQPQHF. Written as DNA, the CDR3 is TGTGCCACGGACTTCACAGGGGTGGCTCAGCCCCAGCATTTT.

The DNA of the CDR3 is TGTGCCAGTAGATTGGGACAGTATAACACTGAAGCTTTCTTT. Translating it yields CASRLGQYNTEAFF. The J gene is TRBJ1-1, the V gene TRBV19; 7 nucleotides align to TRBD1. The CDR3 is 14 residues long. Per germline, CDR1 LNHDA and CDR2 SQIVND (reference sequence). V shed 6 bases, J shed 2 bases, and the junction held 6 bases outside the gene matches.

The chain combines TRBV14 with TRBJ2-2; 10 nucleotides agree with TRBD1. V lost 2 bases to trimming and J lost 5 bases; unmatched junction nucleotides: 5. The CDR3 sequence is 16 residues long. Germline lookup yields CDR1 SGHDN and CDR2 FVKESK. The CDR3, as DNA: TGTGCCAGCAGCCAATTATGGACAGGGGGAACCGGGGAGCTGTTTTTT. As protein: CASSQLWTGGTGELFF.

This clone was recorded once. The CDR3 DNA reads as TGTGCCAGCAGCCCCTCGAGCGGGAGGTACGAGCAGTACTTC. Its protein is CASSPSSGRYEQYF. The chain carries TRBV6-6 and TRBJ2-7; TRBD2 aligns across 9 bases. This CDR3 region has 14 residues. V was clipped by 6 bases and J by 4 bases; unmatched bases: 7. Germline lookup yields CDR1 MNHNY and CDR2 SVGAGI (reference sequence).